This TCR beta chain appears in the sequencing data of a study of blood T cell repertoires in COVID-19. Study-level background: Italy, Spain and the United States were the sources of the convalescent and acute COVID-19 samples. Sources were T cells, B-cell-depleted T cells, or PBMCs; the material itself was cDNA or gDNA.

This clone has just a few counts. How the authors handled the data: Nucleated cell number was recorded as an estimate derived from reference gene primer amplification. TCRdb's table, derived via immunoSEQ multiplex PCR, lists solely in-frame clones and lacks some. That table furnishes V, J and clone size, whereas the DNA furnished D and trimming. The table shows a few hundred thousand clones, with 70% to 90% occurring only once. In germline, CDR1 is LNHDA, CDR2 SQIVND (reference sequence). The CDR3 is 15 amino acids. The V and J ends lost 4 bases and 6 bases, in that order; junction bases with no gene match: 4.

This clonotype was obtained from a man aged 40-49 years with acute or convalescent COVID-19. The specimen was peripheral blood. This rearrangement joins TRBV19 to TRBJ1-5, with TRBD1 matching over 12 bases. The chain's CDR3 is CASSKGQGAGQPQHF. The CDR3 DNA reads TGTGCCAGTAGTAAGGGACAGGGGGCGGGTCAGCCCCAGCATTTT.